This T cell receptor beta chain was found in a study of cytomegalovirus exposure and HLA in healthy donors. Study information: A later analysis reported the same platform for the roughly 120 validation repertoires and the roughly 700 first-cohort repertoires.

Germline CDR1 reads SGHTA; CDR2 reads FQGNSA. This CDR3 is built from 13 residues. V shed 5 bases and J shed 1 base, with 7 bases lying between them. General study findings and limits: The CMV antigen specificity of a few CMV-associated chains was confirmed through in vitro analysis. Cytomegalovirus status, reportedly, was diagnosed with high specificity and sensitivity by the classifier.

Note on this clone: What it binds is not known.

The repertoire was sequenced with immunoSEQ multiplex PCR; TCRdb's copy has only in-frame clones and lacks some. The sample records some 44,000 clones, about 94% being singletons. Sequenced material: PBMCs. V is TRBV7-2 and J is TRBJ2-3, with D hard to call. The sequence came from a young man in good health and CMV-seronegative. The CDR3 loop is CASSPRGTDTQYF. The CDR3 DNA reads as TGTGCCAGCAGCCCCCGAGGCACAGATACGCAGTATTTT.